This T cell receptor beta chain was documented in a study of T-cell memory formation after mild COVID-19. This CDR3 comprises 12 residues. CDR1 and CDR2 (germline): MDHEN, SYDVKM. V was cut by 6 bases and J by 6 bases, with 9 bases left in between. TCRdb re-called the 5' RACE reads with MiXCR, one entry per CDR3 protein. This sample yields over 350,000 distinct CDR3 sequences, of which approximately 16% are seen a single time; 20% to 25% belongs to the top ten. Overall study findings and caveats: Those CD4+ clones that contracted were mainly in CM and EM (CD8+ ones in EMRA).

This clonotype was detected a few times. The antigen is unknown. The V gene is TRBV28, the J gene TRBJ1-5; a possible D gene is TRBD1 (5 bases). The sequence was collected from a man between 18 and 35 years old who had mild COVID-19 (a few samples of this study predate the infection). Cell type and time point are not known. What was sequenced was PBMCs or a T cell subset sorted from them (not recorded which). The CDR3 reads CASRKGFQPQHF. In DNA, the CDR3 is TGTGCCAGCAGAAAGGGGTTTCAGCCCCAGCATTTT.